Presented here are 32 T cell receptor beta chains from one specimen sequenced in a study of T cells in narcolepsy. Only in-frame clones appear in the TCRdb table, and some are missing; sequencing was by immunoSEQ multiplex PCR. The table lists thousands of clones, about 55% of them singletons. Material for sequencing was CD45RA- memory CD8+ T cells from PBMCs. The receptors originated from a human donor with narcolepsy.

This sequence joins TRBV19 and TRBJ1-4, with TRBD1 identical over 7 bases. Germline loops: CDR1 LNHDA, CDR2 SQIVND (reference sequence). The CDR3 is 16 amino acids. The trim removed 8 bases at V and 4 bases at J, leaving 13 bases unmatched. The CDR3 nucleotides are TGTGCCAGTTCCGATCCCGGGACAGTCTATAATGAAAAACTGTTTTTT. Translating gives CASSDPGTVYNEKLFF.

The rearrangement links TRBV13 to TRBJ2-5; D could derive from TRBD1 or TRBD2 (6 bases each). The J call may not be correct, given that the DNA end is closer to TRBJ2-7. The CDR3 has 18 amino acids. Germline V gene lookup returns CDR1 PRHDT and CDR2 FYEKMQ (reference sequence). The CDR3 DNA sequence: TGTGCCAGCAGCTCTAGGGGGATAGGGGGGCCTAACTCCTACGAGCAGTACTTC. It encodes CASSSRGIGGPNSYEQYF.

A word on this clone: This sample also contains other DNA sequences that code for the same CDR3. V is TRBV6-1 and J is TRBJ1-6; no firm D call. Germline V gives CDR1 MNHNS, CDR2 SASEGT. This CDR3 is built from 13 residues. V lost 9 bases to trimming and J lost 0 bases, with 6 bases between them. CDR3 protein: CASSSSYNSPLHF. CDR3 sequence (DNA): TGTGCCAGTTCCAGCTCCTATAATTCACCCCTCCACTTT.

This clone has more than one count but fewer than ten. The chain couples TRBV21-1 to TRBJ1-1; the table's D gene call, TRBD1, was not cross checked with the DNA. TRBV21-1 is a pseudogene segment. There are 20 residues in the CDR3. The CDR3 DNA sequence: TGTGCCAGCAGCAAAGCTTTCCCCAGGGGGCCTCCTAATATGAAGAGTGAAGCTTTCTTT. Translated, it gives CASSKAFPRGPPNMKSEAFF.

The V call is TRBV10-3, the J call TRBJ2-3, with D possibly TRBD1 on 6 matching bases. CDR3 length: 14 residues. CDR1 and CDR2 from the germline V gene are ENHRY and SYGVKD. V dropped 0 bases and J dropped 4 bases, with 8 bases sitting between them. The CDR3 DNA is TGTGCCATCAGTGAGTCAGGGGGAGCAGATACGCAGTATTTT. Its translation is CAISESGGADTQYF.

J is TRBJ2-1 and V is TRBV7-9; 7 bases map to TRBD1. CDR1 is SEHNR and CDR2 is FQNEAQ in the germline V gene (reference sequence). CDR3 length equals 18 residues. Germline trimming cut 0 bases from V and 0 bases from J; bases unmatched to any gene: 8. This CDR3 reads CASSLAGGPRSSYNEQFF. As DNA, the CDR3 is TGTGCCAGCAGCTTAGCAGGGGGCCCCCGCAGCTCCTACAATGAGCAGTTCTTC.

The chain carries TRBV18 and TRBJ1-2; D is unresolved. Trimming removed 2 bases at V and 3 bases at J, with 7 bases between. Germline CDR1 reads KGHSH; CDR2 reads LQKENI. The CDR3 contains 13 residues. CDR3 nucleotides: TGTGCCAGCTCACCATCGGTAGACTATGGCTACACCTTC. It translates to CASSPSVDYGYTF. Variable domain in full (rest from reference TRBV18 and TRBJ1-2): NAGVMQNPRHLVRRRGQEARLRCSPMKGHSHVYWYRQLPEEGLKFMVYLQKENIIDESGMPKERFSAEFPKEGPSILRIQQVVRGDSAAYFCASSPSVDYGYTFGSGTRLTVV.

The V call is TRBV4-2, the J call TRBJ1-1; D is unresolved. Looked up from germline, CDR1 is LGHNA and CDR2 is YNFKEQ. The CDR3 length is 13 residues. The V and J ends lost 2 bases and 6 bases respectively, with 10 bases between them. The CDR3 here is CASSQSTSPEAFF. For the CDR3, the DNA is TGTGCCAGCAGCCAATCGACGAGCCCTGAAGCTTTCTTT.

The J gene is TRBJ2-1, the V gene TRBV7-3, with D possibly TRBD1 on 5 matching bases. Looked up from germline, CDR1 is SGHTA and CDR2 is FQGTGA. The length of the CDR3 is 12 residues. V was cut by 5 bases and J by 8 bases, with 10 bases left in between. The CDR3 DNA follows: TGTGCCAGCAGCCCGCTGGGGCATGAGCAGTTCTTC. Translating it yields CASSPLGHEQFF. The complete variable domain, with remaining parts taken from reference TRBV7-3 and TRBJ2-1, reads GAGVSQTPSNKVTEKGKYVELRCDPISGHTALYWYRQSLGQGPEFLIYFQGTGAADDSGLPNDRFFAVRPEGSVSTLKIQRTERGDSAVYLCASSPLGHEQFFGPGTRLTVL.

The chain combines TRBV19 with TRBJ1-6; D gene ambiguous. The V gene's germline CDR1 is LNHDA and CDR2 SQIVND (reference sequence). The V end was cut by 5 bases, the J end by 7 bases, with 9 bases between. The CDR3 loop spans 13 amino acids. Written as DNA, the CDR3 is TGTGCCAGTAGTTTGACCGTGAATTCACCCCTCCACTTT. Its protein product is CASSLTVNSPLHF.

As for this clone: At the DNA level, this CDR3 is encoded by other sequences in the same sample as well. The chain combines TRBV9 with TRBJ2-7; D is unclear. Germline V gene sequence: CDR1 SGDLS, CDR2 YYNGEE. V was clipped by 4 bases and J by 1 base, with 12 bases between them. This CDR3 has 14 amino acids. The CDR3 reads CASSPRLYSYEQYF. CDR3 sequence (DNA): TGTGCCAGCAGCCCCCGACTCTATTCCTACGAGCAGTACTTC.

This clone was seen a single time. This rearrangement joins TRBV6-4 to TRBJ2-3; 9 bases align to TRBD2. V was pared by 2 bases and J by 4 bases, with 4 bases of the junction left unmatched. There are 15 residues in the CDR3. Per germline, CDR1 MRHNA and CDR2 SNTAGT. CDR3 nucleotide sequence: TGTGCCAGCAGTGACGCAGCGGGGGGTGCAGATACGCAGTATTTT. It specifies CASSDAAGGADTQYF.

V and J are TRBV27 and TRBJ2-7; the match to TRBD1 covers 10 bases. J lost 0 bases, V lost 2 bases, and 4 bases had no gene match. CDR3 length: 16 amino acids. Per the germline V gene, CDR1 is MNHEY and CDR2 is SMNVEV (reference sequence). The CDR3 protein is CASSLVGQGYSYEQYF. The CDR3 region has the DNA TGTGCCAGCAGTTTAGTGGGACAGGGGTACTCCTACGAGCAGTACTTC.

The V gene is TRBV7-9, the J gene TRBJ1-2, with D possibly matching TRBD1 (6 bases). V gave up 7 bases and J gave up 3 bases, with 15 bases separating them. The CDR3 sequence is 14 residues long. CDR1 is SEHNR, CDR2 FQNEAQ, per germline (reference sequence). CDR3 nucleotide sequence: TGTGCCAGCATCCAATGGAACAGGGACTATGGCTACACCTTC. Protein: CASIQWNRDYGYTF.

The chain couples TRBV11-2 to TRBJ2-7, with TRBD2 matching over 8 bases. Germline CDR1 is SGHAT and CDR2 is FQNNGV. V was pared by 5 bases and J by 3 bases, with 9 bases of the junction left unmatched. This CDR3 has 15 residues. CDR3 in amino acids: CASSLGGGGNYEQYF. The CDR3 region has the DNA TGTGCCAGCAGCCTCGGGGGGGGAGGCAACTACGAGCAGTACTTC.

This clone counts as medium-sized. This sequence joins TRBV7-9 and TRBJ1-5; no clear D. Looked up from germline, CDR1 is SEHNR and CDR2 is FQNEAQ (reference sequence). V was pared by 5 bases and J by 3 bases, with 5 bases between. CDR3 size: 12 residues. Here the CDR3 DNA reads TGTGCCAGCAGCCCCGACAATCAGCCCCAGCATTTT. Translating it yields CASSPDNQPQHF.

This clone was seen a few times. This rearrangement joins TRBV11-2 to TRBJ2-1; D gene unclear. The CDR3 is made up of 13 amino acids. Trimming cost V 1 base and J 4 bases, with 5 bases left between them. In germline, CDR1 is SGHAT, CDR2 FQNNGV. This CDR3 reads CASSLVEYNEQFF. CDR3 coding DNA: TGTGCCAGCAGCTTAGTAGAGTACAATGAGCAGTTCTTC. The full variable domain, completed using reference TRBV11-2 and TRBJ2-1, is EAGVAQSPRYKIIEKRQSVAFWCNPISGHATLYWYQQILGQGPKLLIQFQNNGVVDDSQLPKDRFSAERLKGVDSTLKIQPAKLEDSAVYLCASSLVEYNEQFFGPGTRLTVL.

This clone was seen more than once but under ten times. This chain links TRBV7-9 with TRBJ1-6, with a weak D call TRBD1 (5 bases). This CDR3 spans 14 amino acids. V gave up 3 bases and J gave up 3 bases, with 6 bases separating them. Germline V lookup: CDR1 SEHNR, CDR2 FQNEAQ (reference sequence). CDR3 bases: TGTGCCAGCAGCTTTGACAGCTATAATTCACCCCTCCACTTT. Translated, it gives CASSFDSYNSPLHF.

The genes are TRBV13 and TRBJ1-3; weak D call: TRBD1 (6 bases). The CDR3 consists of 13 residues. Germline assignment: CDR1 PRHDT and CDR2 FYEKMQ (reference sequence). Trimming took off 0 bases at V and 7 bases at J, with 7 bases between the two ends. CDR3 sequence (DNA): TGTGCCAGCAGCTTAGGAGGGGGTAACACCATATATTTT. As protein: CASSLGGGNTIYF.

Of note for this clone: Other nucleotide sequences from this sample produce the same CDR3. This sequence joins TRBV4-1 and TRBJ2-1; a weak D match, TRBD2 (6 bases). This CDR3 has 13 residues. The V end lost 4 bases, the J end lost 8 bases, and 12 bases lay between the germline ends. Germline V gene sequence: CDR1 MGHRA, CDR2 YSYEKL. The CDR3 loop reads CASSPGTSYEQFF. CDR3 nucleotide sequence: TGCGCCAGCAGCCCCGGTACTAGCTATGAGCAGTTCTTC.

This rearrangement joins TRBV6-1 to TRBJ1-1; no clear D gene. This CDR3 contains 13 residues. CDR1 MNHNS and CDR2 SASEGT come from the germline V gene. Trimming cost V 1 base and J 0 bases, with 3 bases left between them. The CDR3 bases are TGTGCCAGCAGTGAAGTGGTGAACACTGAAGCTTTCTTT. Translating gives CASSEVVNTEAFF.

This clone is categorized as medium-sized. CDR3 sequence: CAWSSGGTGRIHYGYTF. In nucleotides, the CDR3 is TGTGCCTGGAGTAGCGGGGGGACGGGACGGATTCACTATGGCTACACCTTC. The V gene is TRBV30, the J gene TRBJ1-2, with a tentative D call TRBD1 (5 bases). Germline V gene data show CDR1 as GTSNPN and CDR2 as SVGIG (reference sequence). V was cut by 2 bases and J by 3 bases, with 22 bases left in between. The CDR3 spans 17 residues.

This chain connects TRBV9 to TRBJ1-2; D possibly corresponds to TRBD1 (6 bases). V was shortened by 3 bases and J by 6 bases, with 12 bases between the two germline ends. Germline values: CDR1 SGDLS, CDR2 YYNGEE. CDR3 length: 13 residues. CDR3 protein: CASSARTANGYTF. CDR3 DNA sequence: TGTGCCAGCAGCGCCCGGACAGCAAATGGCTACACCTTC.

The chain employs TRBV9 and TRBJ2-2, with D possibly being TRBD2 (6 bases). Per the germline V gene, CDR1 is SGDLS and CDR2 is YYNGEE. The CDR3 is 16 residues long. Trimming removed 3 bases at V and 2 bases at J, with 14 bases between. CDR3 DNA sequence: TGTGCCAGCAGCGGGACGGGAGTCATTAACACCGGGGAGCTGTTTTTT. This encodes CASSGTGVINTGELFF.

V and J are TRBV28 and TRBJ2-7; the D is unclear. This CDR3 contains 14 residues. The germline V gene encodes CDR1 MDHEN and CDR2 SYDVKM. Between the trimmed V and J ends, which lost 6 bases and 5 bases, there was a span of 17 bases. Here the CDR3 reads CASSPLEGPHEQYF. CDR3 coding DNA: TGTGCCAGCAGCCCACTCGAAGGGCCCCACGAGCAGTACTTC.

The chain employs TRBV11-3 and TRBJ2-6; D not resolved. Per the germline V gene, CDR1 is SGHNT and CDR2 is YENEEA. CDR3 size: 16 residues. Trimming took 2 bases from V and 0 from J, leaving 8 bases between them. CDR3 sequence: CASSLHRDSGANVLTF. The CDR3 nucleotides read TGTGCCAGCAGCTTACACAGAGACTCTGGGGCCAACGTCCTGACTTTC.

V and J are TRBV7-3 and TRBJ1-1; D is uncertain. With 2 bases removed from V and 1 base from J, the gap between germline ends came to 14 bases. Germline V gene data show CDR1 as SGHTA and CDR2 as FQGTGA. This CDR3 region has 16 residues. The CDR3 sequence: CASSLGRDLWNTEAFF. The CDR3 coding sequence is TGTGCCAGCAGCTTAGGGAGGGATCTGTGGAACACTGAAGCTTTCTTT. The complete variable domain, with remaining parts taken from reference TRBV7-3 and TRBJ1-1, reads GAGVSQTPSNKVTEKGKYVELRCDPISGHTALYWYRQSLGQGPEFLIYFQGTGAADDSGLPNDRFFAVRPEGSVSTLKIQRTERGDSAVYLCASSLGRDLWNTEAFFGQGTRLTVV.

The genes are TRBV7-9 and TRBJ1-1; 7 bases fit TRBD1. The germline V gene has CDR1 SEHNR and CDR2 FQNEAQ (reference sequence). Unmatched junction bases numbered 2, after V lost 2 bases and J lost 5 bases. CDR3 size: 13 residues. CDR3 coding DNA: TGTGCCAGCAGCTTATCAGGGGGGACTGAAGCTTTCTTT. Its protein product is CASSLSGGTEAFF.

On this clone: This sample also contains other DNA sequences that code for the same CDR3. V usage is TRBV9 and J usage is TRBJ1-2, with 9 bases that match TRBD1. The CDR3 is 14 residues long. CDR1 and CDR2 from the germline V gene are SGDLS and YYNGEE. After removal of 3 bases from V and 8 bases from J, the junction contained 8 bases not matched to a gene. The CDR3 here is CASSAGQGVGGYTF. The CDR3 nucleotides read TGTGCCAGCAGCGCGGGACAGGGCGTAGGAGGCTACACCTTC. The entire variable domain, with the rest obtained from reference TRBV9 and TRBJ1-2, is as follows: DSGVTQTPKHLITATGQRVTLRCSPRSGDLSVYWYQQSLDQGLQFLIQYYNGEERAKGNILERFSAQQFPDLHSELNLSSLELGDSALYFCASSAGQGVGGYTFGSGTRLTVV.

The chain uses TRBV7-9 and TRBJ1-1; a weak D match, TRBD1 (6 bases). Germline loops: CDR1 SEHNR, CDR2 FQNEAQ (reference sequence). V gave up 4 bases and J gave up 1 base, with 13 bases separating them. The CDR3 has 15 residues. For the CDR3, the DNA is TGTGCCAGCAGCTACAGGGTTGTGTGGAACACTGAAGCTTTCTTT. Its protein product is CASSYRVVWNTEAFF. Using reference TRBV7-9 and TRBJ1-1 for the parts outside the CDR3, the full variable domain is DTGVSQNPRHKITKRGQNVTFRCDPISEHNRLYWYRQTLGQGPEFLTYFQNEAQLEKSRLLSDRFSAERPKGSFSTLEIQRTEQGDSAMYLCASSYRVVWNTEAFFGQGTRLTVV.

The chain joins TRBV30 to TRBJ1-2; D is unresolved. The CDR3 sequence is 14 residues long. Germline V gene sequence: CDR1 GTSNPN, CDR2 SVGIG (reference sequence). Trimming stripped 0 bases from V and 4 bases from J, with 12 bases between. The CDR3 sequence: CAWSVTGNLYGYTF. CDR3 DNA: TGTGCCTGGAGTGTAACGGGGAACCTCTATGGCTACACCTTC.

V gene TRBV7-9 combines with J gene TRBJ1-1, with D tentatively TRBD1 (6 bases). The ends were cut back, 5 bases at V and 1 base at J, with 14 bases in the middle. The CDR3 loop spans 15 amino acids. Germline V gene data show CDR1 as SEHNR and CDR2 as FQNEAQ (reference sequence). The CDR3 loop reads CASSPHGGANTEAFF. In DNA form, the CDR3 reads TGTGCCAGCAGCCCCCATGGGGGGGCGAACACTGAAGCTTTCTTT.